A single sample is the source of the 20 T cell receptor beta chains below, sequenced in a study of PD-1 blockade in classical Hodgkin lymphoma (dated by TCRdb to about 2020). The sample's time point label, in plain terms: cycle 4 day 1 (C4D1), after 6 weeks of nivolumab. All trial patients had relapsed after autologous stem cell transplantation, with cohorts A, B and C differing in prior brentuximab vedotin exposure. A Miltenyi CD4+ T cell isolation kit was used for magnetic negative selection to purify CD4+ T cells from thawed PBMCs. Library construction relied on the immunoSEQ multiplex PCR assay. Not all clones reach the TCRdb copy of this immuneACCESS table, which keeps in-frame sequences only. Checked studies attribute under half of the gap to unresolved V genes and leave the rest unexplained. The table for this sample lists almost 30,000 clones; about 82% of them were counted only once. The ten largest make up 0.62% of the sample.

The material was CD4+ T cells from blood, obtained before the fourth cycle of nivolumab. The receptor set was obtained from a human donor with classical Hodgkin lymphoma.

V is TRBV5-1 and J is TRBJ1-3; D is undetermined. V was clipped by 3 bases and J by 0 bases, with 10 bases between them. In germline, CDR1 is SGHRS, CDR2 YFSETQ. This CDR3 spans 15 amino acids. CDR3 sequence (DNA): TGCGCCAGCAGCTCCAACAGCGCCTCTGGAAACACCATATATTTT. It is translated as CASSSNSASGNTIYF.

This chain uses TRBV9 with TRBJ1-3; no definite D call. The CDR3 loop spans 14 amino acids. V dropped 3 bases and J dropped 9 bases, with 16 bases sitting between them. Germline loops: CDR1 SGDLS, CDR2 YYNGEE. This CDR3 is CASSETPTTPTIYF. DNA of the CDR3: TGTGCCAGCAGCGAGACCCCAACTACCCCCACCATATATTTT. The full variable domain, completed using reference TRBV9 and TRBJ1-3, is DSGVTQTPKHLITATGQRVTLRCSPRSGDLSVYWYQQSLDQGLQFLIQYYNGEERAKGNILERFSAQQFPDLHSELNLSSLELGDSALYFCASSETPTTPTIYFGEGSWLTVV.

V and J are TRBV10-3 and TRBJ2-5; the match to TRBD1 covers 9 bases. Trimming at V came to 2 bases and at J to 9 bases, leaving 19 bases not matched to a gene. From germline, CDR1 is ENHRY and CDR2 SYGVKD. This CDR3 region has 18 residues. Here the CDR3 reads CAISERGLQGAILKAQYF. The DNA of the CDR3 is TGTGCCATCAGTGAGAGGGGCCTACAGGGGGCCATTCTAAAGGCCCAGTACTTC.

This clone was counted between two and nine times. The chain employs TRBV7-9 and TRBJ1-6; D possibly corresponds to TRBD1 (6 bases). The CDR3 loop spans 17 amino acids. V lost 5 bases, J lost 7 bases, and 21 bases lay in between. CDR1 SEHNR and CDR2 FQNEAQ come from the germline V gene (reference sequence). CDR3 sequence: CASSLKPRGSENSPLHF. The DNA for the CDR3 is TGTGCCAGCAGCCTAAAACCCAGGGGCAGTGAGAATTCACCCCTCCACTTT.

The chain is built from TRBV18 and TRBJ1-1; D unresolved. From germline, CDR1 is KGHSH and CDR2 LQKENI. This CDR3 comprises 15 residues. Deletions cut 3 bases from V and 1 base from J, with 12 bases between. CDR3 bases: TGTGCCAGCTCACCCTACATTCTTACGAACACTGAAGCTTTCTTT. Protein: CASSPYILTNTEAFF.

J is TRBJ2-2 and V is TRBV11-2; D is unclear. The V gene lost 2 bases and the J gene lost 7 bases, with 8 bases spanning the gap. This CDR3 comprises 13 residues. The germline V gene has CDR1 SGHAT and CDR2 FQNNGV. DNA of the CDR3: TGTGCCAGCAGCTTAACTACCTACGGGGAGCTGTTTTTT. It specifies CASSLTTYGELFF.

The gene calls are TRBV5-1 and TRBJ2-6; the D gene is possibly TRBD2 (6 bases). This CDR3 is 14 amino acids long. Germline V lookup: CDR1 SGHRS, CDR2 YFSETQ. Trimming left V 6 bases short and J 2 bases short, with 9 bases between. DNA of the CDR3: TGCGCCAGCACCCCGGGAGCTGGGGCCAACGTCCTGACTTTC. Amino acids: CASTPGAGANVLTF.

The chain carries TRBV5-1 and TRBJ1-1, with a tentative D call TRBD1 (6 bases). Germline V CDR1 and CDR2: SGHRS, YFSETQ. The V gene lost 0 bases and the J gene lost 4 bases, with 13 bases spanning the gap. This CDR3 is 15 amino acids long. The CDR3 sequence: CASSLDGGASTEAFF. The CDR3 DNA reads as TGCGCCAGCAGCTTGGACGGGGGCGCGAGCACTGAAGCTTTCTTT. Based on the CDR3 plus reference TRBV5-1 and TRBJ1-1, the full variable domain is KAGVTQTPRYLIKTRGQQVTLSCSPISGHRSVSWYQQTPGQGLQFLFEYFSETQRNKGNFPGRFSGRQFSNSRSEMNVSTLELGDSALYLCASSLDGGASTEAFFGQGTRLTVV.

The chain is built from TRBV5-1 and TRBJ1-3; tentative D call: TRBD1 (5 bases). The CDR3 has 15 amino acids. The germline V gene encodes CDR1 SGHRS and CDR2 YFSETQ. Trimming left V 3 bases short and J 1 base short, with 11 bases between. The CDR3 DNA reads as TGCGCCAGCAGCTCGGACGGGACTTCTGGAAACACCATATATTTT. It translates to CASSSDGTSGNTIYF.

J is TRBJ1-5 and V is TRBV7-9; no firm D call. This CDR3 spans 15 amino acids. V was clipped by 3 bases and J by 5 bases, with 14 bases between them. In germline, CDR1 is SEHNR, CDR2 FQNEAQ (reference sequence). For the CDR3, the DNA is TGTGCCAGCAGCTTCACGGGAGTTGGCTATCAGCCCCAGCATTTT. Protein: CASSFTGVGYQPQHF.

The CDR3 protein is CASRLAGVGEQYF. In DNA, the CDR3 is TGCGCCAGCAGGCTAGCGGGGGTAGGGGAGCAGTACTTC. This chain uses TRBV5-1 with TRBJ2-7, with TRBD2 matching over 10 bases. The CDR3 loop spans 13 amino acids. CDR1 is SGHRS, CDR2 YFSETQ, per germline. The V and J ends lost 5 bases and 7 bases, in that order; junction bases with no gene match: 6. Using reference TRBV5-1 and TRBJ2-7 for the parts outside the CDR3, the full variable domain is KAGVTQTPRYLIKTRGQQVTLSCSPISGHRSVSWYQQTPGQGLQFLFEYFSETQRNKGNFPGRFSGRQFSNSRSEMNVSTLELGDSALYLCASRLAGVGEQYFGPGTRLTVT.

A single count supports this clone. The chain links TRBV2 to TRBJ2-2; D is possibly TRBD1 (6 bases). Per the germline V gene, CDR1 is SNHLY and CDR2 is FYNNEI. V was clipped by 3 bases and J by 6 bases, with 8 bases between them. This CDR3 region has 13 residues. Here the CDR3 reads CASSERGSGELFF. Written as DNA, the CDR3 is TGTGCCAGCAGTGAGAGGGGGTCCGGGGAGCTGTTTTTT.

The CDR3 spells CASSPPGTGGIGNEKLFF. In nucleotides, the CDR3 is TGCGCCAGCAGCCCACCTGGGACAGGGGGCATTGGTAATGAAAAACTGTTTTTT. V usage is TRBV5-1 and J usage is TRBJ1-4; TRBD1 agrees at 12 bases. Germline loops: CDR1 SGHRS, CDR2 YFSETQ. The trim removed 4 bases at V and 4 bases at J, leaving 11 bases unmatched. The CDR3 runs 18 residues.

This clone is a singleton in its sample. V gene TRBV7-9 combines with J gene TRBJ1-2; no firm D call. Germline CDR1 is SEHNR and CDR2 is FQNEAQ (reference sequence). This CDR3 has 12 amino acids. With 7 bases removed from V and 2 bases from J, the gap between germline ends came to 8 bases. CDR3 region: CASNTGNYGYTF. The CDR3 coding sequence is TGTGCCAGCAACACGGGGAACTATGGCTACACCTTC.

This sequence joins TRBV28 and TRBJ2-7, with D tentatively TRBD1 (6 bases). In germline, CDR1 is MDHEN, CDR2 SYDVKM. Trimming shortened V by 7 bases and J by 2 bases, and 18 bases separated the two germline ends. The CDR3 runs to 15 residues. The CDR3 region is CASISFSGVPYEQYF. The CDR3 DNA is TGTGCCAGCATCAGTTTTTCAGGGGTCCCCTACGAGCAGTACTTC.

This sequence joins TRBV6-1 and TRBJ2-3; 9 bases match TRBD2. With V trimmed by 10 bases and J by 5 bases, 13 bases remained unmatched. CDR1 and CDR2 from the germline V gene are MNHNS and SASEGT. This CDR3 is built from 15 residues. CDR3 nucleotides: TGTGCCATCCTCCGGGGCGGGGGGGCCCTAGATACGCAGTATTTT. Protein: CAILRGGGALDTQYF.

The sample holds a few counts of this clone. The rearrangement links TRBV7-9 to TRBJ1-1, with a tentative D call TRBD1 (5 bases). V was trimmed by 3 bases and J by 4 bases, leaving 12 bases between them. This CDR3 has 14 amino acids. Per the germline V gene, CDR1 is SEHNR and CDR2 is FQNEAQ (reference sequence). The CDR3 coding sequence is TGTGCCAGCAGCTTCCCAGGGATAGTCACTGAAGCTTTCTTT. Its protein is CASSFPGIVTEAFF.

The chain joins TRBV2 to TRBJ2-2, with no clear D. Trimming removed 1 base from V and 5 bases from J, with 5 bases in between. The CDR3 has 13 residues. Germline V CDR1 and CDR2: SNHLY, FYNNEI. The CDR3 bases are TGTGCCAGCAGTGAAGTCGGGACCGGGGAGCTGTTTTTT. It translates to CASSEVGTGELFF. The whole variable domain, remainder taken from reference TRBV2 and TRBJ2-2, is EPEVTQTPSHQVTQMGQEVILRCVPISNHLYFYWYRQILGQKVEFLVSFYNNEISEKSEIFDDQFSVERPDGSNFTLKIRSTKLEDSAMYFCASSEVGTGELFFGEGSRLTVL.

The genes are TRBV5-1 and TRBJ1-1; D is unclear. Per germline, CDR1 SGHRS and CDR2 YFSETQ. Trimming cost V 5 bases and J 4 bases, with 15 bases left between them. The CDR3 covers 14 residues. CDR3 DNA: TGCGCCAGCAGTTTAGATCCAAGTCGCACTGAAGCTTTCTTT. Translation: CASSLDPSRTEAFF.

The genes are TRBV6-5 and TRBJ2-7; D is possibly TRBD1 (6 bases). Germline loops: CDR1 MNHEY, CDR2 SVGAGI. V shed 7 bases and J shed 3 bases, with 16 bases lying between them. The CDR3 has 14 residues. The CDR3 protein is CASMPAGAYYEQYF. The DNA for the CDR3 is TGTGCCAGCATGCCAGCAGGGGCCTACTACGAGCAGTACTTC.